The 19 T cell receptor beta chains below were found in one sample sequenced in a study of identical twins. Via MiXCR, TCRdb re-called the 5' RACE reads, giving one row per CDR3 protein. The sample shows about 890,000 distinct CDR3 sequences, 9% to 15% of them seen only once. The same data also went into a second study, on yellow fever vaccine responses in identical twins.

Sequencing input: PBMCs. Receptors originate from a woman aged 18-29 years in good health.

The gene calls are TRBV2 and TRBJ2-7; unclear D gene. Germline loops: CDR1 SNHLY, CDR2 FYNNEI. There are 13 residues in the CDR3. V was trimmed by 7 bases and J by 5 bases, leaving 15 bases between them. The CDR3: CASKSLELDEQYF. The CDR3 DNA reads as TGTGCCAGCAAGTCGTTAGAGCTTGACGAGCAGTACTTC.

The chain recombines TRBV20-1 with TRBJ2-3; 10 nucleotides line up with TRBD2. Germline V gives CDR1 DFQATT, CDR2 SNEGSKA (reference sequence). V lost 6 bases, J lost 0 bases, and 9 bases stayed unmatched. CDR3 size: 16 residues. The CDR3 sequence: CSAGPTSGRSTDTQYF. The CDR3, as DNA: TGCAGTGCCGGACCGACTAGCGGGCGCAGCACAGATACGCAGTATTTT.

This clonotype was counted a few times. This rearrangement joins TRBV20-1 to TRBJ2-3; 7 bases agree with TRBD2. Per the germline V gene, CDR1 is DFQATT and CDR2 is SNEGSKA (reference sequence). J gave up 5 bases and V 1 base, and 12 bases lay outside the gene matches. This CDR3 region has 16 residues. CDR3 region: CSARVRPAGAVDTQYF. The DNA of the CDR3 is TGCAGTGCTAGAGTCCGTCCGGCGGGAGCAGTAGATACGCAGTATTTT.

V and J are TRBV20-1 and TRBJ1-5, with D uncertain. The CDR3 is 13 amino acids. Trimming pared 6 bases from V and 3 bases from J, leaving 12 bases between. Germline V gene lookup returns CDR1 DFQATT and CDR2 SNEGSKA (reference sequence). The CDR3 region has the DNA TGCAGTGCGGTAGCAGGCGTCAATCAGCCCCAGCATTTT. Amino acid sequence: CSAVAGVNQPQHF.

This clonotype was recorded many times. This sequence joins TRBV25-1 and TRBJ2-2; 10 nucleotides match TRBD1. The CDR3 is 17 amino acids. The germline gives CDR1 MGHDK, CDR2 SYGVNS. J gave up 4 bases and V 8 bases, and 13 bases lay outside the gene matches. In DNA form, the CDR3 reads TGTGCCAGCGGACTACCCGGGACAGGGGTTGTCACCGGGGAGCTGTTTTTT. Amino acids: CASGLPGTGVVTGELFF.

This clonotype was counted only a few times. The chain joins TRBV10-3 to TRBJ2-2, with TRBD1 matching over 7 bases. Trimming took 3 bases from V and 1 from J; bases not matched to a gene: 8. The CDR3 sequence is 17 residues long. Germline values: CDR1 ENHRY, CDR2 SYGVKD. This CDR3 reads CAISDSSGTVNTGELFF. CDR3 coding DNA: TGTGCCATCAGTGACTCATCCGGGACAGTGAACACCGGGGAGCTGTTTTTT.

This clonotype was seen a few times. The chain uses TRBV2 and TRBJ2-1; 10 bases agree with TRBD2. This CDR3 has 16 residues. The V and J ends lost 0 bases and 9 bases, in that order; junction bases with no gene match: 8. Germline CDR1 is SNHLY and CDR2 is FYNNEI. CDR3 DNA sequence: TGTGCCAGCAGTGAAGCGCTTCTAGCGGGAGTAACTGAGCAGTTCTTC. Protein: CASSEALLAGVTEQFF.

The table lists this clonotype with a few counts. The J gene is TRBJ2-1, the V gene TRBV7-9; no firm D call. CDR3 length: 15 amino acids. Trimming removed 0 bases at V and 2 bases at J, with 8 bases between. Germline CDR1 and CDR2: SEHNR and FQNEAQ (reference sequence). CDR3 coding DNA: TGTGCCAGCAGCTTAGCATCCCCCCCCTACAATGAGCAGTTCTTC. It codes for CASSLASPPYNEQFF.

The V call is TRBV27, the J call TRBJ2-7; 8 bases agree with TRBD1. Trimming took 3 bases from V and 2 from J; bases not matched to a gene: 6. Germline loops: CDR1 MNHEY, CDR2 SMNVEV (reference sequence). The CDR3 length is 15 residues. The CDR3 sequence: CASSLDGTGPYEQYV. The CDR3 DNA reads TGTGCCAGCAGTTTGGACGGGACAGGTCCCTACGAGCAGTACGTC.

The chain is built from TRBV2 and TRBJ2-1; perhaps TRBD2 as D (6 bases). Germline assignment: CDR1 SNHLY and CDR2 FYNNEI. The CDR3 consists of 12 residues. V was trimmed by 3 bases and J by 8 bases, leaving 8 bases between them. The CDR3 sequence is CASSDRRDEQFF. As DNA, the CDR3 is TGTGCCAGCAGTGACAGGAGGGATGAGCAGTTCTTC.

This clonotype was observed a handful of times. The V and J genes are TRBV6-5 and TRBJ1-2; D is unclear. In germline, CDR1 is MNHEY, CDR2 SVGAGI. V dropped 7 bases and J dropped 2 bases, with 14 bases sitting between them. This CDR3 comprises 14 residues. The CDR3 coding sequence is TGTGCCAGCAAGTTACATTCCCAAAACTATGGCTACACCTTC. As protein: CASKLHSQNYGYTF.

Comments on this clonotype: Sequence at one end of the junction differs from germline and may be a read error. The chain joins TRBV2 to TRBJ2-1; D gene uncertain. The germline CDR1 and CDR2 sequences are SNHLY and FYNNEI. This CDR3 is 14 amino acids long. The CDR3, as DNA: TGTGTCAGCATCCCCCATAGCTCCTACAATGAGCAGTTCTTC. Translated: CVSIPHSSYNEQFF. Complete variable domain (other parts from reference TRBV2 and TRBJ2-1): EPEVTQTPSHQVTQMGQEVILRCVPISNHLYFYWYRQILGQKVEFLVSFYNNEISEKSEIFDDQFSVERPDGSNFTLKIRSTKLEDSAMYFCVSIPHSSYNEQFFGPGTRLTVL.

This chain links TRBV5-1 with TRBJ1-4; the D gene is possibly TRBD1 (5 bases). V was shortened by 3 bases and J by 3 bases, with 9 bases between the two germline ends. Germline V gene lookup returns CDR1 SGHRS and CDR2 YFSETQ. The CDR3 extends over 14 amino acids. The CDR3 spells CASSSGTSNEKLFF. CDR3 in DNA: TGCGCCAGCAGCTCAGGGACGTCTAATGAAAAACTGTTTTTT. Variable domain in full (rest from reference TRBV5-1 and TRBJ1-4): KAGVTQTPRYLIKTRGQQVTLSCSPISGHRSVSWYQQTPGQGLQFLFEYFSETQRNKGNFPGRFSGRQFSNSRSEMNVSTLELGDSALYLCASSSGTSNEKLFFGSGTQLSVL.

The chain joins TRBV7-9 to TRBJ2-3, with a tentative D call TRBD1 (6 bases). The CDR3 has 15 residues. Germline CDR1 SEHNR, CDR2 FQNEAQ (reference sequence). The V end lost 5 bases, the J end lost 2 bases, and 14 bases lay between the germline ends. DNA of the CDR3: TGTGCCAGCAGCCCTAGAGAGGGGGTCACAGATACGCAGTATTTT. Protein product: CASSPREGVTDTQYF.

This chain links TRBV11-2 with TRBJ2-2; D may be TRBD1 or TRBD2 (6 bases each). With 5 bases removed from V and 2 bases from J, the gap between germline ends came to 15 bases. Germline-derived CDR1 and CDR2 are SGHAT and FQNNGV. The CDR3 loop spans 16 amino acids. The CDR3 DNA sequence: TGTGCCAGCAGCGGGATGGGGGGCAGTAACACCGGGGAGCTGTTTTTT. Protein: CASSGMGGSNTGELFF.

This clonotype was seen many times. The rearrangement uses TRBV6-1 and TRBJ2-7, with TRBD1 matching over 7 bases. The ends lost 4 bases at V and 3 bases at J; junction bases unmatched: 0. Germline V gene data show CDR1 as MNHNS and CDR2 as SASEGT. CDR3 length equals 12 residues. The CDR3 region is CASSGQGYEQYV. As DNA, the CDR3 is TGTGCCAGCAGTGGACAGGGCTACGAGCAGTACGTC.

This clonotype was seen more than once but under ten times. The rearrangement links TRBV2 to TRBJ1-2; D is uncertain. With 6 bases removed from V and 1 base from J, the gap between germline ends came to 9 bases. CDR3 length: 13 amino acids. In germline, CDR1 is SNHLY, CDR2 FYNNEI. In nucleotides, the CDR3 is TGTGCCAGCAGGGTTGATCTTAACTATGGCTACACCTTC. Translated, it gives CASRVDLNYGYTF.

The rearrangement joins TRBV20-1 to TRBJ2-7; 10 bases fit TRBD1. V lost 5 bases, J lost 2 bases, and 9 bases stayed unmatched. The CDR3 length is 15 residues. The germline V gene has CDR1 DFQATT and CDR2 SNEGSKA (reference sequence). CDR3 nucleotide sequence: TGCAGTGCTCACCACCGGGACAGGGGAACCTACGAGCAGTACTTC. Its protein is CSAHHRDRGTYEQYF.

This clonotype turned up a few times. The chain recombines TRBV10-3 with TRBJ1-1, with D possibly matching TRBD1 (6 bases). The CDR3 has 13 residues. V was shortened by 7 bases and J by 3 bases, with 12 bases between the two germline ends. Looked up from germline, CDR1 is ENHRY and CDR2 is SYGVKD. CDR3 DNA: TGTGCCATCACTACAGGGCCGGACACTGAAGCTTTCTTT. Translation gives CAITTGPDTEAFF.